This is a list of T cell receptor beta chains from one sample in a study of blood T cell repertoires in COVID-19. Produced via immunoSEQ multiplex PCR; TCRdb's table is partial and in-frame only. The data contain around 200,000 clones, 88% of them singletons. Sequenced input: peripheral blood. The receptor source for this set is a man aged 25 to 40 with acute or convalescent COVID-19. Each CDR3 is given with its conserved first and last residue. Clone size appears in some rows only: once, few, many, or a class for an expanded clone.

len | abundance | v_gene | CDR3aa
16 | . | TRBV18 | CASSPQAGTDNYGYTF
14 | . | TRBV11-2 | CASSNRGTQGTQYF
15 | . | TRBV30 | CAWTRTGFMNTEAFF
15 | . | TRBV5-4 | CASSSAGQGNEKLFF
17 | once | TRBV4-1 | CASSLPLRQGQHYGYTF
19 | . | TRBV3-1/TRBV3-2 | CASSRGTSGGALVGETQYF
19 | . | TRBV28 | CASSLPVGLAGSSYNEQFF
15 | . | TRBV18 | CASSPTGVGTDTQYF
15 | . | TRBV30 | CAWITGTSATDTQYF
14 | . | TRBV29-1 | CSVEERMGNYGYTF